This T cell receptor beta chain was sequenced in a study of blood T cell repertoires in COVID-19. The overall study: Acute and convalescent COVID-19 samples came from the United States, Italy and Spain. T cells, B-cell-depleted T cells, or PBMCs provided the cDNA or gDNA that served as material.

Cohort placement rested on clinical history that participants reported themselves. Original data processing: By means of reference gene primer amplification, nucleated cell counts were estimated. The data were produced by immunoSEQ multiplex PCR, yet TCRdb's version contains in-frame clones alone and is incomplete. Clone size and the V and J calls come from that table; the DNA yielded D and trimming. Here the sample spans roughly 230,000 clones, 65% to 85% being singletons. This clone was counted a single time. The sequencing input was PBMCs or T cells enriched from blood (not recorded which). The source of this sequence is a man aged 50-59 years who had recovered from COVID-19.

The CDR3 bases are TGTGCCAGCAGCGTAAGGGCGGTGGAGGGGACAGGAGGGGAAAAACTGTTTTTT. Protein product: CASSVRAVEGTGGEKLFF. The genes are TRBV9 and TRBJ1-4; 8 nucleotides align to TRBD1. The CDR3 contains 18 residues. With 1 base clipped from V and 8 bases from J, the junction kept 16 bases outside the gene matches. Germline values: CDR1 SGDLS, CDR2 YYNGEE.